One and the same sample provided the 32 T cell receptor beta chains below, sequenced in a study of CD8+CD57+ T cells in acquired aplastic anemia. Profiles of TCR beta VDJ and CDR3 were generated from a genomic DNA template. TCRdb ran MiXCR on the reads and lists one entry per CDR3 protein. Here the sample spans around 230,000 distinct CDR3 sequences, roughly 57% being singletons. Source material: sorted CD4+, CD8+, or CD8+CD57+ T cells (not recorded which) from PBMCs. The receptors shown here come from a human donor in good health.

On this clonotype: A much more abundant neighbour one base away suggests this may be a read error. The V gene is TRBV28, the J gene TRBJ1-1, with D unresolved. The CDR3 is 14 amino acids. CDR1 is MDHEN and CDR2 is SYDVKM in the germline V gene. Here the CDR3 DNA reads TGTGCCAGCAGTTTATTGGGTTTCGGCACTGTAGCTTTCTTT. As protein: CASSLLGFGTVAFF.

This clonotype was seen many times. V usage is TRBV20-1 and J usage is TRBJ2-1, with D unresolved. This CDR3 has 15 residues. With 0 bases removed from V and 2 bases from J, the gap between germline ends came to 11 bases. Germline V gene data show CDR1 as DFQATT and CDR2 as SNEGSKA (reference sequence). The CDR3 coding sequence is TGCAGTGCTAGAGATCGGCAGAGGACCTACAATGAGCAGTTCTTC. It specifies CSARDRQRTYNEQFF.

This clonotype occurred once. CDR3 loop: CASSFGQANYGYTF. The CDR3 region has the DNA TGTGCCAGCAGCTTCGGACAGGCTAACTATGGCTACACCTTC. The chain uses TRBV7-3 and TRBJ1-2; TRBD1 matches 7 bases. Germline V gene data show CDR1 as SGHTA and CDR2 as FQGTGA. This CDR3 contains 14 residues. V gave up 3 bases and J gave up 0 bases; unmatched junction bases: 1.

This chain joins TRBV10-3 and TRBJ2-7; 9 nucleotides align to TRBD1. CDR1 is ENHRY, CDR2 SYGVKD, per germline. Unmatched junction bases numbered 2, after V lost 3 bases and J lost 2 bases. The length of the CDR3 is 14 residues. The CDR3 bases are TGTGCCATCAGTGAAGGGACAGGGACCTACGAGCAGTACTTC. It is translated as CAISEGTGTYEQYF.

This chain links TRBV9 with TRBJ1-1; D is undetermined. Trimming took 4 bases from V and 5 from J, leaving 15 bases between them. Germline V lookup: CDR1 SGDLS, CDR2 YYNGEE. This CDR3 is 14 amino acids long. In DNA, the CDR3 is TGTGCCAGCAGCTTCGGGGAATCCGCGACTGAAGCTTTCTTT. Translation gives CASSFGESATEAFF.

The V gene is TRBV2, the J gene TRBJ2-2; 8 bases fit TRBD1. Per germline, CDR1 SNHLY and CDR2 FYNNEI. Unmatched junction bases numbered 11, after V lost 0 bases and J lost 5 bases. The CDR3 consists of 18 residues. CDR3 sequence (DNA): TGTGCCAGCAGTGAAGCGCGTTGGCAGGGGGCGCGAACCGGGGAGCTGTTTTTT. This translates into CASSEARWQGARTGELFF.

The chain combines TRBV5-4 with TRBJ1-1; D uncertain. In germline, CDR1 is SGHNT, CDR2 YYREEE (reference sequence). Deletions cut 3 bases from V and 11 bases from J, with 8 bases between. The CDR3 contains 10 residues. CDR3 in amino acids: CASSWMGAFF. The CDR3, as DNA: TGTGCCAGCAGCTGGATGGGGGCTTTCTTT.

This clonotype has at least ten counts. V and J are TRBV6-1 and TRBJ1-3; no clear D. Trimming removed 5 bases from V and 3 bases from J, with 14 bases in between. There are 15 residues in the CDR3. Germline V lookup: CDR1 MNHNS, CDR2 SASEGT. CDR3 bases: TGTGCCAGCAGTCCCCAACCGGCAGGTGGAAACACCATATATTTT. Translating gives CASSPQPAGGNTIYF.

This clonotype was seen ten or more times. This chain links TRBV29-1 with TRBJ2-7; 8 positions agree with TRBD2. With 7 bases clipped from V and 0 bases from J, the junction kept 2 bases outside the gene matches. This CDR3 comprises 12 residues. The germline V gene encodes CDR1 SQVTM and CDR2 ANQGSEA. The CDR3 nucleotides read TGCAGCGCCCGGGGGGGCTCCTACGAGCAGTACTTC. Translating gives CSARGGSYEQYF.

This clonotype has a handful of counts. V and J are TRBV7-2 and TRBJ1-1, with D perhaps TRBD1 (6 bases). This CDR3 is 16 amino acids long. The germline CDR1 and CDR2 sequences are SGHTA and FQGNSA. Trimming stripped 5 bases from V and 2 bases from J, with 18 bases between. This CDR3 reads CASSKRTVSTNTEAFF. The CDR3 DNA reads TGTGCCAGCAGCAAGAGGACAGTGAGCACTAACACTGAAGCTTTCTTT.

This clonotype was counted between two and nine times. The chain employs TRBV10-3 and TRBJ1-1; D gene ambiguous. V was trimmed by 2 bases and J by 11 bases, leaving 12 bases between them. This CDR3 comprises 12 residues. The germline V gene has CDR1 ENHRY and CDR2 SYGVKD. The CDR3 region is CAISEIAESAFF. The CDR3 region has the DNA TGTGCCATCAGTGAGATCGCAGAATCGGCTTTCTTT.

To note about this clonotype: The final CDR3 position lacks the conserved phenylalanine or tryptophan, pointing to a likely read error. This chain joins TRBV9 and TRBJ2-7, with 10 bases lining up with TRBD2. Unmatched junction bases numbered 12, after V lost 5 bases and J lost 4 bases. Germline V gene lookup returns CDR1 SGDLS and CDR2 YYNGEE. The CDR3 sequence is 16 residues long. The CDR3 DNA reads as TGTGCCAGCAGTGACAGTCTAGCGGGGGCGCCATACGAGCAGTACTCC. Protein product: CASSDSLAGAPYEQYS.

This clonotype appeared many times. The chain has TRBV5-1 and TRBJ2-7; 8 nucleotides align to TRBD2. The trim removed 1 base at V and 3 bases at J, leaving 6 bases unmatched. CDR1 is SGHRS, CDR2 YFSETQ, per germline. The CDR3 has 15 amino acids. CDR3 in amino acids: CASSLTGTRYYEQYF. CDR3 coding DNA: TGCGCCAGCAGCTTGACCGGGACTAGATACTACGAGCAGTACTTC.

This sequence joins TRBV19 and TRBJ2-3; 9 bases map to TRBD2. CDR1 LNHDA and CDR2 SQIVND come from the germline V gene (reference sequence). With V trimmed by 3 bases and J by 5 bases, 6 bases remained unmatched. The CDR3 consists of 15 residues. DNA for the CDR3: TGTGCCAGTAGTATCGCGGCGGGGGGGAGAGATACGCAGTATTTT. It is translated as CASSIAAGGRDTQYF.

This chain joins TRBV14 and TRBJ2-3, with TRBD2 matching over 14 bases. Germline V gives CDR1 SGHDN, CDR2 FVKESK. The CDR3 is made up of 17 amino acids. With V trimmed by 5 bases and J by 0 bases, 4 bases remained unmatched. CDR3 protein: CASSAWTSGGSTDTQYF. In DNA, the CDR3 is TGTGCCAGCAGCGCTTGGACTAGCGGGGGGAGCACAGATACGCAGTATTTT.

The chain uses TRBV5-1 and TRBJ1-2; TRBD1 matches 8 bases. Germline V gene lookup returns CDR1 SGHRS and CDR2 YFSETQ. CDR3 length: 14 residues. The trim removed 2 bases at V and 8 bases at J, leaving 8 bases unmatched. CDR3 DNA: TGCGCCAGCAGCTTACCCGGACAGGGTGGCGGCTACACCTTC. Translation: CASSLPGQGGGYTF. Using reference TRBV5-1 and TRBJ1-2 for the parts outside the CDR3, the full variable domain is KAGVTQTPRYLIKTRGQQVTLSCSPISGHRSVSWYQQTPGQGLQFLFEYFSETQRNKGNFPGRFSGRQFSNSRSEMNVSTLELGDSALYLCASSLPGQGGGYTFGSGTRLTVV.

This chain joins TRBV7-3 and TRBJ2-5, with D perhaps matching TRBD1 or TRBD2 (5 bases each). This CDR3 contains 15 residues. The V end was cut by 2 bases, the J end by 5 bases, with 15 bases between. Germline V CDR1 and CDR2: SGHTA, FQGTGA. CDR3: CASSLEAGRFETQYF. CDR3 sequence (DNA): TGTGCCAGCAGCTTAGAGGCAGGGAGATTCGAGACCCAGTACTTC. Based on the CDR3 plus reference TRBV7-3 and TRBJ2-5, the full variable domain is GAGVSQTPSNKVTEKGKYVELRCDPISGHTALYWYRQSLGQGPEFLIYFQGTGAADDSGLPNDRFFAVRPEGSVSTLKIQRTERGDSAVYLCASSLEAGRFETQYFGPGTRLLVL.

The chain has TRBV20-1 and TRBJ2-3; 11 nucleotides align to TRBD2. The V and J ends lost 0 bases and 2 bases, in that order; junction bases with no gene match: 13. From germline, CDR1 is DFQATT and CDR2 SNEGSKA (reference sequence). The CDR3 contains 19 residues. The CDR3 sequence: CSAREIAGGRSLLTDTQYF. Here the CDR3 DNA reads TGCAGTGCTAGAGAAATAGCGGGGGGGAGGTCCCTACTCACAGATACGCAGTATTTT.

The CDR3 sequence: CASSPEETGGVGYTF. The CDR3 DNA reads as TGTGCCAGCAGCCCCGAGGAGACAGGGGGCGTTGGCTACACCTTC. The V and J genes are TRBV7-6 and TRBJ1-2, with TRBD1 matching 10 bases. The CDR3 consists of 15 residues. V lost 5 bases and J lost 7; bases outside the gene matches: 10. Germline values: CDR1 SGHVS, CDR2 FNYEAQ.

The sample holds many counts of this clonotype. This chain joins TRBV20-1 and TRBJ2-3; 13 positions match TRBD2. Germline V gene lookup returns CDR1 DFQATT and CDR2 SNEGSKA (reference sequence). Trimming took 0 bases from V and 5 from J; bases not matched to a gene: 5. The CDR3 is made up of 16 amino acids. CDR3 loop: CSARERTSGSLDTQYF. The CDR3 bases are TGCAGTGCTAGAGAACGGACTAGCGGGAGTTTAGATACGCAGTATTTT.

The gene calls are TRBV29-1 and TRBJ1-6; 11 bases line up with TRBD1. CDR1 and CDR2 from the germline V gene are SQVTM and ANQGSEA. The CDR3 loop spans 14 amino acids. With V trimmed by 4 bases and J by 7 bases, 3 bases remained unmatched. The CDR3 loop is CSVGDRGGNSPLHF. For the CDR3, the DNA is TGCAGCGTTGGGGACAGGGGGGGAAATTCACCCCTCCACTTT.

This clonotype was picked up many times. V usage is TRBV24-1 and J usage is TRBJ2-1, with D unclear. CDR1 is KGHDR, CDR2 SFDVKD, per germline. Trimming stripped 4 bases from V and 6 bases from J, with 12 bases between. The CDR3 has 14 amino acids. The CDR3 DNA reads as TGTGCCACCAGTGACCACAGAAAACTCAATGAGCAGTTCTTC. This encodes CATSDHRKLNEQFF.

As concerns this clonotype: At one of its ends the junction is not consistent with the germline gene, which may arise from a read error. The V gene is TRBV25-1, the J gene TRBJ2-2; TRBD2 agrees at 9 bases. From germline, CDR1 is MGHDK and CDR2 SYGVNS. The CDR3 length is 16 residues. This CDR3 is CASGGGGSGSSGELLF. DNA for the CDR3: TGTGCCAGCGGAGGGGGCGGTAGCGGGAGTTCCGGGGAGCTGCTTTTT.

This clonotype was counted only a few times. CDR3 region: CSGTGDMNTEAFF. CDR3 coding DNA: TGCAGTGGGACAGGAGACATGAACACTGAAGCTTTCTTT. This chain links TRBV20-1 with TRBJ1-1; 7 bases align to TRBD1. The V gene end was trimmed by 7 bases and the J gene end by 0 bases; junction bases not matched to a gene: 5. CDR1 DFQATT and CDR2 SNEGSKA come from the germline V gene (reference sequence). The CDR3 sequence is 13 residues long.

The V gene is TRBV12-3 or TRBV12-4, the J gene TRBJ2-5, with D possibly matching TRBD2 (5 bases). The CDR3 is 12 amino acids. V was pared by 6 bases and J by 5 bases, with 10 bases between. The CDR3 DNA reads as TGTGCCAGCAGCTTACAGCGGGAGACCCAGTACTTC. Its protein is CASSLQRETQYF.

This chain links TRBV7-2 with TRBJ2-7; weak D call: TRBD2 (5 bases). This CDR3 contains 16 residues. The germline gives CDR1 SGHTA, CDR2 FQGNSA. The V gene lost 3 bases and the J gene lost 4 bases, with 19 bases spanning the gap. CDR3 nucleotide sequence: TGTGCCAGCAGCTTGGGTCGGGGTGTTGGCGAATACGAGCAGTACTTC. Translating gives CASSLGRGVGEYEQYF.

This chain's CDR3 is CSVGLAGSGANVLTF. The CDR3 nucleotides are TGCAGTGTCGGACTAGCTGGCTCTGGGGCCAACGTCCTGACTTTC. The V call is TRBV20-1, the J call TRBJ2-6; the match to TRBD2 covers 8 bases. This CDR3 is built from 15 residues. V trimming: 7 bases; J trimming: 0 bases; junction bases outside the gene matches: 5. Germline V lookup: CDR1 DFQATT, CDR2 SNEGSKA (reference sequence).

This clonotype was detected many times. The V gene is TRBV12-3 or TRBV12-4, the J gene TRBJ2-3; TRBD2 agrees at 12 bases. V dropped 6 bases and J dropped 7; count of bases not matched to a gene: 8. CDR3 length equals 15 residues. This CDR3 reads CASSQTSGGPYTQYF. The CDR3 region has the DNA TGTGCCAGCAGCCAGACTAGCGGGGGCCCTTATACGCAGTATTTT.

This chain uses TRBV20-1 with TRBJ2-1; D possibly uses TRBD1 or TRBD2 (5 bases each). With 3 bases removed from V and 8 bases from J, the gap between germline ends came to 17 bases. Germline V CDR1 and CDR2: DFQATT, SNEGSKA (reference sequence). The CDR3 is 14 residues long. The CDR3 DNA reads as TGCAGTGCTAGGAGTAGCAGAGGGGCAGATGAGCAGTTCTTC. Translated, it gives CSARSSRGADEQFF.

V usage is TRBV19 and J usage is TRBJ1-1; D may be TRBD1 (6 bases). The CDR3 is 17 amino acids. CDR1 and CDR2 from the germline V gene are LNHDA and SQIVND (reference sequence). Trimming cost V 1 base and J 3 bases, with 18 bases left between them. CDR3 nucleotides: TGTGCCAGTAGTATAGCCCCGAATACAGGGAGGGACACTGAAGCTTTCTTT. It translates to CASSIAPNTGRDTEAFF.

Only one count was recorded for this clonotype. The V and J genes are TRBV11-2 and TRBJ2-2, with 7 positions matching TRBD1. Germline lookup yields CDR1 SGHAT and CDR2 FQNNGV. This CDR3 has 15 residues. The junction had 10 bases not matched to a gene; V was cut back by 5 bases and J by 7 bases. The CDR3 protein is CASSPRTGRDGELFF. The CDR3 coding sequence is TGTGCCAGCAGCCCCAGGACAGGTCGTGACGGGGAGCTGTTTTTT. The whole variable domain, filled in from reference TRBV11-2 and TRBJ2-2, reads EAGVAQSPRYKIIEKRQSVAFWCNPISGHATLYWYQQILGQGPKLLIQFQNNGVVDDSQLPKDRFSAERLKGVDSTLKIQPAKLEDSAVYLCASSPRTGRDGELFFGEGSRLTVL.

The rearrangement joins TRBV5-1 to TRBJ2-1, with D unresolved. V dropped 0 bases and J dropped 5 bases, with 9 bases sitting between them. CDR1 is SGHRS, CDR2 YFSETQ, per germline. The CDR3 runs 14 residues. This CDR3 is CASSLGQEHNEQFF. In DNA form, the CDR3 reads TGCGCCAGCAGCTTGGGCCAGGAACACAATGAGCAGTTCTTC.